This record covers a single TCR beta chain. There are many counts of this clonotype. No antigen is known for it. Base qualities are missing; no much larger clone stands one base away. The data belong to a study of CD8+CD57+ T cells in acquired aplastic anemia (dated by TCRdb to the late 2010s). The study in broad terms: On average, sorted CD4+ and CD8+ cells yielded 3.2 ug of extracted DNA, with a range of roughly 0.18 to 30 ug. For healthy donor samples, the average read count was about 10.8 million for CD4+ cells and 11 million to 13 million for CD8+ cells.

Genomic DNA served as template for TCR beta VDJ combination and CDR3 sequence profiling. An Illumina HiSeq 2000 was the platform used for TCR repertoire sequencing. The authors processed their data as follows. TRBV/TRBJ rearrangement plots, CDR3 size and DJ length profiles, and Simpson's diversity index were used to assess repertoires. The most abundant DNA sequence in the deep sequencing data was taken as the immunodominant clone. CDR3 amino acid sequences were screened for sharing across subjects and were compared with published repertoires and the VDJdb database. TCRdb applied fastp at Q25 and MiXCR to the public reads, then kept only in-frame beta chains. Merged by CDR3 protein, the rows form single entries marked with the most common genes and DNA. It is TCRdb's table, rather than the study itself, that gives the V and J calls and clone size. Here the sample has over 35,000 distinct CDR3 sequences; 65% to 70% occur a single time. The leading ten clones occupy less than 25% of the sample.

Paper-wide results and their limitations: No significant difference in CD8+ Simpson's diversity was found between patients and healthy controls (P=0.060). Around 31 CD8+ CDR3 sequences were shared between patients and controls but appeared highly expressed in patients and within their immunodominant clones.

CDR1 and CDR2 (MGHRA, YSYEKL) derive from the germline V gene. From cysteine to phenylalanine, the CDR3 is 13 amino acids long. The CDR3 DNA has 39 bases and is translated from base 1. Trimming removed 1 base from V and 5 bases from J, leaving 6 bases between the germline ends. In this study, sorted CD4+ and CD8+ T cells from the blood of healthy subjects and of severe aplastic anemia patients had their TCR repertoires deep-sequenced. Ficoll-Paque density gradient centrifugation was used to isolate peripheral blood mononuclear cells. Before DNA extraction, CD4+ and CD8+ T cells were sorted with FACS or magnetic beads.

The V gene is TRBV4-1 and the J gene is TRBJ2-1, with no reliable assignment of the D segment. Sample: sorted CD4+, CD8+, or CD8+CD57+ T cells (not recorded which) from PBMCs. This receptor was taken from a human donor in good health, serving as a control. The CDR3 region: CASSQAADNEQFF. The DNA sequence is given as TGCGCCAGCAGCCAAGCGGCTGACAATGAGCAGTTCTTC.